This T cell receptor (beta chain) is from a study of brain T cells in children with intractable seizures. The method was immunoSEQ multiplex PCR; TCRdb's version includes in-frame clones alone and lacks a portion of them. The data show around 38,000 clones, around nine tenths seen once. Germline assignment: CDR1 MNHNY and CDR2 SVGAGI (reference sequence). CDR3 length: 18 amino acids. Trimming took 5 bases from V and 5 from J; bases not matched to a gene: 20. At least one anti-epileptic drug was given before surgery. The genes are TRBV6-6 and TRBJ2-7; 8 nucleotides match TRBD1. Sequencing was performed on peripheral blood, taken at surgery. The sequence derives from a girl aged 2-10 years with tuberous sclerosis and intractable seizures. The CDR3: CASSPRGVSTGVTHEQYV. CDR3 in DNA: TGTGCCAGCAGTCCCCGAGGGGTATCGACAGGGGTAACCCACGAGCAGTACGTC.